This T cell receptor beta chain was recorded in a study of cytotoxic CD8 clonotypes in ibrutinib-treated CLL. Deep sequencing aimed at 1 in 200,000 to 1 in 1 million T cells' resolution. Assay: immunoSEQ multiplex PCR; the TCRdb copy retains only in-frame clones and omits some. This table holds tens of thousands of clones, 86% found once. Frozen PBMC stocks contributed about 1.8 micrograms of genomic DNA to the TCR beta libraries. The TCR sequence derives from a human donor with chronic lymphocytic leukemia. The sample in question was PBMCs, obtained before ibrutinib treatment.

The CDR3 here is CASSLPSANEQFF. The DNA for the CDR3 is TGTGCCAGCAGCTTACCGTCGGCCAATGAGCAGTTCTTC. The chain links TRBV7-2 to TRBJ2-1, with D unclear. V was clipped by 2 bases and J by 6 bases, with 8 bases between them. Looked up from germline, CDR1 is SGHTA and CDR2 is FQGNSA. The CDR3 is 13 amino acids.